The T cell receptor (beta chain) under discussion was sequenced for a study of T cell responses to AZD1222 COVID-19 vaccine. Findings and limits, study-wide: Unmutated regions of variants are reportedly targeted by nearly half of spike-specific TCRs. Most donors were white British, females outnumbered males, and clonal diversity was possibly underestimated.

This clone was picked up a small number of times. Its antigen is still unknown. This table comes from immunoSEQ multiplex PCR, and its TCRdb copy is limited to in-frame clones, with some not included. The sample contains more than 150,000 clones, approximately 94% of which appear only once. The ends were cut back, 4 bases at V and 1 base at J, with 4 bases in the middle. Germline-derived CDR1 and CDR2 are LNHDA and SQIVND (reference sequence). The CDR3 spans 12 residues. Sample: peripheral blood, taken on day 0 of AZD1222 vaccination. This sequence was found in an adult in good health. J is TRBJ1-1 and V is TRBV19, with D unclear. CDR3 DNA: TGTGCCAGTAGTAGACAGAACACTGAAGCTTTCTTT. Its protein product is CASSRQNTEAFF.